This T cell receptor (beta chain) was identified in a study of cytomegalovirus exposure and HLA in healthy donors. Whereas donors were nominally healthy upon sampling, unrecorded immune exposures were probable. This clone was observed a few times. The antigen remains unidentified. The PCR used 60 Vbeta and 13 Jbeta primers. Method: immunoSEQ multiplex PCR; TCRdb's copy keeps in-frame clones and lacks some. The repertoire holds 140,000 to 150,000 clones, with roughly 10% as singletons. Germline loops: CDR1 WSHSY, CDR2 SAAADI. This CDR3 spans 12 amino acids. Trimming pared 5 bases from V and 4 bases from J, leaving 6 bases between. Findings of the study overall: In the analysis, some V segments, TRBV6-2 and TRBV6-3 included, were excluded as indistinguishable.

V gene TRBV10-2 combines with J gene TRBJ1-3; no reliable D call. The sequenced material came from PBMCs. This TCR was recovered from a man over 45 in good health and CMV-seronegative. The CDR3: CASSIEGNTIYF. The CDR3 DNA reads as TGCGCCAGCAGTATCGAGGGAAACACCATATATTTT.